Presented here are 25 T cell receptor beta chains from one specimen sequenced in a study of T-cell memory formation after mild COVID-19. TCRdb reanalysed the 5' RACE reads using MiXCR and keeps one entry per CDR3 protein. The table lists 250,000 to 350,000 distinct CDR3 sequences, roughly an eighth of them singletons. Sequencing was carried out using PBMCs or a T cell subset sorted from them (not recorded which). These TCRs come from a man aged 18 to 29 who had mild COVID-19 (a few samples of this study predate the infection). Cell type and time point are not known.

The gene calls are TRBV6-6 and TRBJ1-4; D is uncertain. The CDR3 totals 13 residues. CDR1 and CDR2 from the germline V gene are MNHNY and SVGAGI (reference sequence). V lost 2 bases to trimming and J lost 0 bases, with 1 base between them. This chain's CDR3 is CASSYATNEKLFF. The CDR3 coding sequence is TGTGCCAGCAGTTACGCAACTAATGAAAAACTGTTTTTT.

This clonotype showed up many times. The chain recombines TRBV9 with TRBJ1-3; no clear D. The CDR3 has 11 amino acids. Trimming took off 4 bases at V and 3 bases at J, with 2 bases between the two ends. CDR1 and CDR2 (germline): SGDLS, YYNGEE. CDR3 sequence reads: CASSFGNTIYF. CDR3 coding DNA: TGTGCCAGCAGCTTTGGAAACACCATATATTTT.

This clonotype was detected a few times. The V and J genes are TRBV12-3 or TRBV12-4 and TRBJ2-7; D unresolved. V was clipped by 3 bases and J by 8 bases, with 8 bases between them. The CDR3 has 11 residues. Written as DNA, the CDR3 is TGTGCCAGCAGTTTTCGAGTCCAGCAGTACTTC. It specifies CASSFRVQQYF.

The chain links TRBV6-2 or TRBV6-3 to TRBJ2-3, with 13 bases lining up with TRBD2. The CDR3 length is 18 residues. With V trimmed by 4 bases and J by 2 bases, 9 bases remained unmatched. Germline CDR1 reads MNHEY; CDR2 reads SVGEGT. CDR3 bases: TGTGCCAGCAGTTTGGGACTAGCGGGGAGTACCTTCACAGATACGCAGTATTTT. It encodes CASSLGLAGSTFTDTQYF.

The J gene is TRBJ2-7, the V gene TRBV7-6, with 7 bases fitting TRBD2. CDR1 is SGHVS, CDR2 FNYEAQ, per germline. The V gene end was trimmed by 2 bases and the J gene end by 4 bases; junction bases not matched to a gene: 8. The CDR3 runs 15 residues. The CDR3 DNA is TGTGCCAGCAGCTTACTTGGCGGGGGATTTTACGAGCAGTACGTC. Protein: CASSLLGGGFYEQYV.

The chain combines TRBV11-2 with TRBJ2-7, with D possibly matching TRBD2 (7 bases). Germline CDR1 is SGHAT and CDR2 is FQNNGV. This CDR3 is 14 amino acids long. V lost 6 bases, J lost 2 bases, and 14 bases lay in between. Here the CDR3 DNA reads TGTGCCAGCAGGCGTGGGGGGGCGGCCTACGAGCAGTACTTC. Amino acids: CASRRGGAAYEQYF. Together with reference TRBV11-2 and TRBJ2-7, the CDR3 gives the full variable domain: EAGVAQSPRYKIIEKRQSVAFWCNPISGHATLYWYQQILGQGPKLLIQFQNNGVVDDSQLPKDRFSAERLKGVDSTLKIQPAKLEDSAVYLCASRRGGAAYEQYFGPGTRLTVT.

There are a few counts of this clonotype. The chain has TRBV9 and TRBJ2-2; D is unclear. Germline CDR1 is SGDLS and CDR2 is YYNGEE. The CDR3 runs to 13 residues. V lost 4 bases, J lost 2 bases, and 6 bases lay in between. The CDR3 is CASSILNTGELFF. CDR3 DNA: TGTGCCAGCAGCATATTAAACACCGGGGAGCTGTTTTTT.

Only a few counts were recorded for this clonotype. This rearrangement joins TRBV7-2 to TRBJ2-1; 7 positions agree with TRBD1. V gave up 5 bases and J gave up 4 bases; unmatched junction bases: 11. Germline CDR1 reads SGHTA; CDR2 reads FQGNSA. This CDR3 comprises 16 residues. CDR3 bases: TGTGCCAGCAGCACCCCCTGGGGACAGAATTACAATGAGCAGTTCTTC. This codes for CASSTPWGQNYNEQFF.

V usage is TRBV12-3 or TRBV12-4 and J usage is TRBJ2-1, with 8 bases identical to TRBD2. V was pared by 5 bases and J by 4 bases, with 10 bases of the junction left unmatched. The CDR3 loop spans 16 amino acids. The CDR3 DNA follows: TGTGCCAGCAGTGGCTGGGGGGTAGCGGGGTACAATGAGCAGTTCTTC. This codes for CASSGWGVAGYNEQFF.

This clonotype showed up just a few times. The V gene is TRBV7-9, the J gene TRBJ2-7; no definite D call. The CDR3 spans 13 residues. Germline CDR1 and CDR2: SEHNR and FQNEAQ (reference sequence). Trimming pared 6 bases from V and 2 bases from J, leaving 11 bases between. This CDR3 is CASSSDVTYEQYV. CDR3 in DNA: TGTGCCAGCAGTTCCGACGTAACCTACGAGCAGTACGTC.

The rearrangement joins TRBV20-1 to TRBJ2-2; D might be TRBD2 (6 bases). Germline CDR1 reads DFQATT; CDR2 reads SNEGSKA (reference sequence). The CDR3 sequence is 12 residues long. The DNA of the CDR3 is TGCAGCACCCCGGGGGATACCGGGGAGCTGTTTTTT. It specifies CSTPGDTGELFF.

The sample holds a few counts of this clonotype. The V call is TRBV6-4, the J call TRBJ2-3; D is undetermined. From germline, CDR1 is MRHNA and CDR2 SNTAGT. The CDR3 runs 16 residues. The V and J ends lost 0 bases and 0 bases respectively, with 10 bases between them. This CDR3 is CASSDSMASSTDTQYF. The CDR3, as DNA: TGTGCCAGCAGTGACTCAATGGCCTCTAGCACAGATACGCAGTATTTT.

This clonotype was counted between two and nine times. V and J are TRBV9 and TRBJ1-6; 7 positions agree with TRBD1. CDR3 size: 15 residues. V lost 3 bases and J lost 7; bases outside the gene matches: 7. The V gene's germline CDR1 is SGDLS and CDR2 YYNGEE. CDR3 DNA sequence: TGTGCCAGCAGCGCGACAGGGACATGGAATTCACCCCTCCACTTT. Amino acids: CASSATGTWNSPLHF.

This sequence joins TRBV29-1 and TRBJ2-2; D not certain. The CDR3 is 13 amino acids. CDR1 is SQVTM, CDR2 ANQGSEA, per germline. V lost 6 bases, J lost 0 bases, and 8 bases lay in between. Written as DNA, the CDR3 is TGCAGCGTGGTTAGCCCGAACACCGGGGAGCTGTTTTTT. Its protein product is CSVVSPNTGELFF.

This clonotype was counted at least ten times. The rearrangement links TRBV3-1 to TRBJ1-6; D unclear. This CDR3 region has 13 residues. Per germline, CDR1 LGHDT and CDR2 YNNKEL (reference sequence). Trimming took off 0 bases at V and 10 bases at J, with 7 bases between the two ends. The CDR3: CASSQDWSSPLHF. For the CDR3, the DNA is TGTGCCAGCAGCCAAGATTGGTCGTCACCCCTCCACTTT.

This clonotype was observed a few times. The V and J genes are TRBV7-6 and TRBJ2-2, with a possible D match to TRBD1 (5 bases). Trimming took off 5 bases at V and 6 bases at J, with 13 bases between the two ends. Germline CDR1 SGHVS, CDR2 FNYEAQ. The CDR3 is 14 amino acids. CDR3 in amino acids: CASSPQGTAGELFF. The CDR3, as DNA: TGTGCCAGCAGCCCCCAGGGTACGGCCGGGGAGCTGTTTTTT.

The chain recombines TRBV24-1 with TRBJ1-2; TRBD1 matches at 7 bases. V trimming: 4 bases; J trimming: 5 bases; junction bases outside the gene matches: 9. The CDR3 loop spans 15 amino acids. Germline CDR1 is KGHDR and CDR2 is SFDVKD. Here the CDR3 reads CATSEGGQYPYGYTF. The CDR3 DNA is TGTGCCACCAGTGAGGGGGGACAGTATCCTTATGGCTACACCTTC.

V usage is TRBV4-1 and J usage is TRBJ2-6; possible D gene TRBD1, 6 bases. V was clipped by 0 bases and J by 3 bases, with 21 bases between them. The CDR3 extends over 20 amino acids. Germline-derived CDR1 and CDR2 are MGHRA and YSYEKL. DNA for the CDR3: TGCGCCAGCAGCCAAGAGGCTGGAACAGGGTGGGTTCTTGGGGCCAACGTCCTGACTTTC. As protein: CASSQEAGTGWVLGANVLTF.

This clonotype was counted a few times. The genes are TRBV10-2 and TRBJ2-3; 9 bases align to TRBD1. CDR1 is WSHSY, CDR2 SAAADI, per germline. The CDR3 spans 15 residues. The trim removed 6 bases at V and 6 bases at J, leaving 10 bases unmatched. CDR3 bases: TGCGCCAGCAGCGACGGGACAGGGTTGTCGGATACGCAGTATTTT. Translated: CASSDGTGLSDTQYF.

This clonotype has only a few counts. This rearrangement joins TRBV15 to TRBJ2-3; the match to TRBD1 covers 9 bases. J was trimmed by 3 bases and V by 6 bases; bases with no gene match: 7. Germline V gene data show CDR1 as LNHNV and CDR2 as YYDKDF (reference sequence). The CDR3 sequence is 15 residues long. The CDR3 is CATRPGGQGTDTQYF. In DNA form, the CDR3 reads TGTGCCACCAGGCCCGGGGGACAGGGAACAGATACGCAGTATTTT.

This clonotype turned up a few times. The V and J genes are TRBV7-2 and TRBJ1-2, with TRBD1 matching over 9 bases. CDR1 SGHTA and CDR2 FQGNSA come from the germline V gene. The ends lost 3 bases at V and 4 bases at J; junction bases unmatched: 3. CDR3 length equals 14 residues. The CDR3 DNA reads as TGTGCCAGCAGCTTGCCGGGACAGGGCTATGGCTACACCTTC. This gives the protein CASSLPGQGYGYTF.

Only a few counts were recorded for this clonotype. The chain recombines TRBV7-2 with TRBJ1-5, with TRBD1 matching 9 bases. Germline V gives CDR1 SGHTA, CDR2 FQGNSA. V shed 7 bases, J shed 0 bases, and the junction held 7 bases outside the gene matches. The CDR3 covers 16 residues. The CDR3 sequence: CASTRQGEGSNQPQHF. CDR3 sequence (DNA): TGTGCCAGCACCCGACAGGGGGAAGGTAGCAATCAGCCCCAGCATTTT.

This clonotype has just a few counts. The chain couples TRBV5-5 to TRBJ2-7; TRBD2 might be the D (5 bases). Per germline, CDR1 SGHKS and CDR2 YYEKEE (reference sequence). V lost 2 bases, J lost 2 bases, and 11 bases lay in between. CDR3 length: 14 residues. The CDR3 sequence: CASSFRYGTYEQYV. The CDR3 DNA follows: TGTGCCAGCAGCTTTAGGTACGGGACCTACGAGCAGTACGTC.

A few counts support this clonotype. In DNA form, the CDR3 reads TGTGCCAGCAGTCCCCAGGGGCCTAATGAAAAACTGTTTTTT. Translating gives CASSPQGPNEKLFF. The V gene is TRBV6-6, the J gene TRBJ1-4; the D gene is possibly TRBD1 (6 bases). The CDR3 runs 14 residues. CDR1 is MNHNY and CDR2 is SVGAGI in the germline V gene (reference sequence). V was pared by 5 bases and J by 3 bases, with 10 bases between.

The V call is TRBV7-2, the J call TRBJ2-3, with D possibly matching TRBD2 (7 bases). Germline loops: CDR1 SGHTA, CDR2 FQGNSA. The V gene lost 4 bases and the J gene lost 1 base, with 12 bases spanning the gap. The CDR3 is 15 amino acids. The CDR3 sequence: CASSSPGGRTDTQYF. The DNA of the CDR3 is TGTGCCAGCAGCTCTCCGGGGGGCCGCACAGATACGCAGTATTTT.